This T cell receptor beta chain was sequenced during a study of graft-versus-host responses after intestinal transplantation. Study at large: Multivisceral, liver-intestinal, or isolated intestinal transplants were performed in recipients. Once they had received anti-thymocyte globulin induction, all recipients took tacrolimus and steroids for approximately three years.

With V trimmed by 3 bases and J by 3 bases, 5 bases remained unmatched. Germline CDR1 MGHRA, CDR2 YSYEKL. This CDR3 spans 15 amino acids. Sequencing was performed with immunoSEQ multiplex PCR; in TCRdb, only in-frame clones are kept and a portion is missing. Altogether 65,000 to 85,000 clones are present, roughly 84% being singletons, with the ten largest covering 8%. This clone was observed once. The target antigen is unknown. Points from the study as a whole: Detected in recipient marrow were GvH clones, some of which were first observed in ileum or blood.

The receptor was isolated from a human donor who was the organ donor for an intestinal transplant. The source was unstimulated CD8+ T cells sorted from spleen or lymph node cells, collected before transplant. The chain links TRBV4-1 to TRBJ2-7, with 10 bases identical to TRBD2. The CDR3 region has the DNA TGCGCCAGCAGCCACCTAACTAGCGGGGTCTACGAGCAGTACTTC. It specifies CASSHLTSGVYEQYF.